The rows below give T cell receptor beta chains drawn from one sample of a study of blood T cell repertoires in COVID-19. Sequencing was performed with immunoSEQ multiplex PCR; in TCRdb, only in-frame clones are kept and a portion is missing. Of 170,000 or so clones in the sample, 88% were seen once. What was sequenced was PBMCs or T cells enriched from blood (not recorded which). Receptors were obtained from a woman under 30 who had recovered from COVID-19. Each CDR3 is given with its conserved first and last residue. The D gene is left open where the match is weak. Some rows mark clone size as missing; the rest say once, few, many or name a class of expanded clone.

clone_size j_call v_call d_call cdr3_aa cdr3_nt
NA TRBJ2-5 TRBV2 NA CASSGAETQYF TGTGCCAGCAGTGGGGCTGAGACCCAGTACTTC
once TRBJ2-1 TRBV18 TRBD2 CASSLGLADEQFF TGTGCCAGCTCACTGGGACTAGCGGATGAGCAGTTCTTC
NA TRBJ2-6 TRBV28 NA CASIGANVLTF TGTGCCAGTATAGGGGCCAACGTCCTGACTTTC
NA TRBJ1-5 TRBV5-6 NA CASSPQGKQPQHF TGTGCCAGCAGCCCACAGGGAAAGCAGCCCCAGCATTTT
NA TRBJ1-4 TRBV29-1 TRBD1 CSVGDSSGLLFF TGCAGCGTTGGGGACAGTTCAGGTCTGCTGTTTTTT
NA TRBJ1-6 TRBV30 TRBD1 CALEKRTGGYSPLHF TGTGCCTTGGAGAAAAGGACAGGGGGATATTCACCCCTCCACTTT
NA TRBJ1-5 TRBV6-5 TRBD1 CASSGQGSSNQPQHF TGTGCCAGCAGCGGACAGGGGAGTAGCAATCAGCCCCAGCATTTT
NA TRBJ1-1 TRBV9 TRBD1 CASSAPGTANTEAFF TGTGCCAGCAGCGCCCCCGGGACAGCAAACACTGAAGCTTTCTTT
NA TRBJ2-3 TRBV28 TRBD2 CASREQAGAGSDTQYF TGTGCCAGCCGTGAGCAAGCGGGAGCGGGCTCAGATACGCAGTATTTT
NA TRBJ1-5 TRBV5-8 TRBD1 CASSSTGAQPQHF TGTGCCAGCAGCTCGACAGGGGCCCAGCCCCAGCATTTT
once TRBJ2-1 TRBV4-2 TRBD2 CASSHSPATSGNYNEQFF TGTGCCAGCAGCCATTCTCCCGCGACTAGCGGGAACTACAATGAGCAGTTCTTC
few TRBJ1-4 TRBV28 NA CASRTPPGTNEKLFF TGTGCCAGCAGGACTCCGCCGGGGACTAATGAAAAACTGTTTTTT
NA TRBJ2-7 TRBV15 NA CATSPSRELYEQYF TGTGCCACCAGCCCGAGCCGAGAACTCTACGAGCAGTACTTC
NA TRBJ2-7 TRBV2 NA CASKGGGEQYF TGTGCCAGCAAGGGAGGAGGCGAGCAGTACTTC
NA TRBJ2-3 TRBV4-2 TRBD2 CASSQEVGGGGDTQYF TGTGCCAGCAGCCAAGAAGTCGGGGGGGGCGGAGATACGCAGTATTTT
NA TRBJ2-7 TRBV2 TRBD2 CASTTGTREDEQYF TGTGCCAGCACCACCGGGACCCGGGAGGACGAGCAGTACTTC
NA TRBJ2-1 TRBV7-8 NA CASSLSQDEQFF TGTGCCAGCAGCTTATCCCAGGATGAGCAGTTCTTC
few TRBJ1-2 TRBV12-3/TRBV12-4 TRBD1 CASSRDRVNGYTF TGTGCCAGCAGCAGGGACAGGGTCAATGGCTACACCTTC
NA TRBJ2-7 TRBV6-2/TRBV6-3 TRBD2 CASSSGLAGGVSYEQYF TGTGCCAGCAGTTCCGGACTAGCGGGGGGGGTCTCCTACGAGCAGTACTTC
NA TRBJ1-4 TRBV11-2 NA CASSWALLGEKLFF TGTGCCAGCAGCTGGGCCCTGTTAGGCGAAAAACTGTTTTTT
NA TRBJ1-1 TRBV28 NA CASSRYKDSHEQAEAFF TGTGCCAGCAGCCGATATAAGGACAGCCACGAACAGGCTGAAGCTTTCTTT
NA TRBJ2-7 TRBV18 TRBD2 CASSPSGLAGSPYYEQYF TGTGCCAGCTCACCCTCGGGGCTAGCGGGATCACCTTACTACGAGCAGTACTTC
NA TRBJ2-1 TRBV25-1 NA CASSEGGAGGPKQFF TGTGCCAGCAGTGAGGGGGGGGCAGGGGGCCCGAAGCAGTTCTTC
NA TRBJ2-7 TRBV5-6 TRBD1 CASSWDRGVDEQYF TGTGCCAGCAGCTGGGACAGGGGAGTCGACGAGCAGTACTTC
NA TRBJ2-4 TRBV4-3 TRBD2 CASSQEVAGYKNIQYF TGCGCCAGCAGCCAAGAGGTAGCGGGGTACAAAAACATTCAGTACTTC
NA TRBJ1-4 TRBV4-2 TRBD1 CASSQATLGDSGEKLFF TGTGCCAGCAGCCAAGCCACTTTGGGGGACAGCGGAGAAAAACTGTTTTTT
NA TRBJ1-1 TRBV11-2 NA CASSFGAGGRNTEAFF TGTGCCAGCAGCTTCGGGGCCGGGGGTCGCAACACTGAAGCTTTCTTT
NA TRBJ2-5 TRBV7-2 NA CASSLDTGKTQYF TGTGCCAGCAGCTTAGATACGGGAAAGACCCAGTACTTC